Below, 21 T cell receptor beta chains from the same sample are listed, as sequenced in a study of shared clonotypes between healthy human individuals. Only CD45RO-negative cells positively selected for CCR7 counted as naive CD8 cells, so terminally differentiated effector memory CD45RA+ cells were excluded. Assay: immunoSEQ multiplex PCR; the TCRdb copy retains only in-frame clones and omits some. The sample comprises around 2,100,000 clones, about 95% of which are singletons, and 0.9% to 1.5% rests with the top ten. Sample: naive CD8+ T cells sorted from blood. Receptors originate from a man between 18 and 35 years old in good health.

The chain's CDR3 is CSLWGTSGSPDTQYF. The CDR3 region has the DNA TGCAGCCTCTGGGGGACTAGCGGGAGTCCCGATACGCAGTATTTT. V gene TRBV29-1 combines with J gene TRBJ2-3; 14 bases match TRBD2. Germline CDR1 SQVTM, CDR2 ANQGSEA. This CDR3 comprises 15 residues. Trimming at V came to 8 bases and at J to 6 bases, leaving 10 bases not matched to a gene.

The chain is built from TRBV27 and TRBJ2-2; 8 bases align to TRBD1. Germline V gene lookup returns CDR1 MNHEY and CDR2 SMNVEV (reference sequence). V lost 5 bases and J lost 0; bases outside the gene matches: 5. The CDR3 is 16 residues long. CDR3 loop: CASSNGQGTNTGELFF. DNA for the CDR3: TGTGCCAGCAGTAACGGACAGGGTACGAACACCGGGGAGCTGTTTTTT.

This clone was seen only once. This specimen includes other DNA sequences encoding the same CDR3. V usage is TRBV2 and J usage is TRBJ2-7; 7 bases are shared with TRBD1. CDR1 is SNHLY and CDR2 is FYNNEI in the germline V gene. The J segment lost 3 bases and the V segment lost 6 bases, leaving 5 bases of the junction unmatched. CDR3 length: 13 residues. CDR3 coding DNA: TGTGCCAGCAGCTGGGACAGAAACTACGAGCAGTACTTC. Protein: CASSWDRNYEQYF.

This clone was recorded once. J is TRBJ1-1 and V is TRBV6-5; 7 nucleotides line up with TRBD1. The CDR3 runs 13 residues. Germline loops: CDR1 MNHEY, CDR2 SVGAGI. V lost 6 bases to trimming and J lost 6 bases; unmatched junction nucleotides: 7. CDR3 DNA: TGTGCCAGCAGGATTGACAGGGCTTCTGAAGCTTTCTTT. It is translated as CASRIDRASEAFF.

The rearrangement links TRBV4-3 to TRBJ1-4; 7 nucleotides align to TRBD1. This CDR3 has 18 amino acids. The germline gives CDR1 LGHNA, CDR2 YSLEER. J was trimmed by 0 bases and V by 2 bases; bases with no gene match: 9. CDR3 loop: CASSQILQGSATNEKLFF. The CDR3 bases are TGCGCCAGCAGCCAAATTCTACAGGGGTCCGCAACTAATGAAAAACTGTTTTTT.

The chain links TRBV27 to TRBJ2-7; 8 bases are a match to TRBD1. The V gene end was trimmed by 3 bases and the J gene end by 7 bases; junction bases not matched to a gene: 8. The CDR3 covers 14 residues. Germline V gene data show CDR1 as MNHEY and CDR2 as SMNVEV (reference sequence). CDR3: CASSFGQGIVEQYF. Written as DNA, the CDR3 is TGTGCCAGCAGTTTCGGACAGGGAATTGTAGAGCAGTACTTC.

The chain employs TRBV10-2 and TRBJ2-2, with no clear D. The germline V gene encodes CDR1 WSHSY and CDR2 SAAADI. CDR3 length equals 13 residues. V lost 7 bases to trimming and J lost 1 base, with 7 bases between them. CDR3 DNA sequence: TGCGCCAGCACACAGCAGAACACCGGGGAGCTGTTTTTT. Its translation is CASTQQNTGELFF.

This clone was observed a handful of times. This chain joins TRBV5-6 and TRBJ1-1; no clear D gene. CDR1 and CDR2 from the germline V gene are SGHDT and YYEEEE. This CDR3 has 12 residues. V was trimmed by 3 bases and J by 7 bases, leaving 10 bases between them. CDR3 loop: CASSWYGNEAFF. CDR3 sequence (DNA): TGTGCCAGCAGCTGGTACGGAAATGAAGCTTTCTTT.

CDR3 nucleotides: TGTGCCAGCAGTGATGAGTCGACAGGGAGCTATAATGAAAAACTGTTTTTT. Its protein is CASSDESTGSYNEKLFF. The chain employs TRBV2 and TRBJ1-4; 7 bases agree with TRBD1. Germline-derived CDR1 and CDR2 are SNHLY and FYNNEI. V lost 3 bases, J lost 4 bases, and 11 bases stayed unmatched. This CDR3 region has 17 residues.

A remark on this clone: Other nucleotide sequences in the sample specify the same CDR3. The V and J genes are TRBV6-5 and TRBJ1-2; D possibly corresponds to TRBD1 (5 bases). The CDR3 loop spans 15 amino acids. Germline CDR1 MNHEY, CDR2 SVGAGI. Trimming removed 0 bases from V and 1 base from J, with 9 bases in between. The CDR3 region has the DNA TGTGCCAGCAGTTACTCGGAGGGGTATAACTATGGCTACACCTTC. Its protein product is CASSYSEGYNYGYTF.

This rearrangement joins TRBV4-3 to TRBJ1-1; D remains unclear. The V end was cut by 1 base, the J end by 1 base, with 13 bases between. Germline V CDR1 and CDR2: LGHNA, YSLEER. The CDR3 is made up of 16 amino acids. CDR3 DNA sequence: TGCGCCAGCAGCCAAGGTGAGGCCCCGGGGAACACTGAAGCTTTCTTT. Protein: CASSQGEAPGNTEAFF.

The V call is TRBV10-1, the J call TRBJ1-5, with unresolved D. This CDR3 spans 15 amino acids. The V gene lost 6 bases and the J gene lost 4 bases, with 16 bases spanning the gap. The germline CDR1 and CDR2 sequences are WNHNN and SYGVQD (reference sequence). The CDR3 loop reads CASRHRAKRNQPQHF. CDR3 DNA: TGCGCCAGCAGGCACCGGGCCAAAAGAAATCAGCCCCAGCATTTT.

The table lists this clone with a count of one. The rearrangement links TRBV14 to TRBJ2-1; tentative D call: TRBD1 (7 bases). CDR3 length: 17 residues. The V end was cut by 0 bases, the J end by 2 bases, with 14 bases between. Germline CDR1 is SGHDN and CDR2 is FVKESK. The CDR3 sequence: CASSQDYRGGAYNEQFF. The CDR3, as DNA: TGTGCCAGCAGCCAAGATTACAGGGGAGGCGCCTACAATGAGCAGTTCTTC.

This clone turned up a few times. Other DNA sequences in this sample translate to the same CDR3. V gene TRBV27 combines with J gene TRBJ2-7, with TRBD1 matching over 10 bases. The V segment lost 2 bases and the J segment 2 bases; nucleotides outside the gene matches: 0. There are 14 residues in the CDR3. Germline CDR1 MNHEY, CDR2 SMNVEV (reference sequence). CDR3 sequence reads: CASSLGTGAYEQYF. CDR3 nucleotides: TGTGCCAGCAGTTTAGGGACAGGGGCCTACGAGCAGTACTTC.

The V gene is TRBV27, the J gene TRBJ1-6; 10 nucleotides align to TRBD1. The CDR3 totals 17 residues. CDR1 is MNHEY and CDR2 is SMNVEV in the germline V gene (reference sequence). The ends lost 6 bases at V and 1 base at J; junction bases unmatched: 6. This chain's CDR3 is CASSGGQGRSYNSPLHF. CDR3 DNA: TGTGCCAGCAGCGGGGGACAGGGGCGGTCCTATAATTCACCCCTCCACTTT.

The CDR3 region is CASSLEGQTLSYEQYF. The CDR3 DNA follows: TGTGCCAGCAGCTTAGAGGGACAGACCCTCTCCTACGAGCAGTACTTC. This chain links TRBV13 with TRBJ2-7; 7 bases align to TRBD1. Losses at the gene ends were 1 base for V and 0 bases for J; bases not matched to a gene: 6. This CDR3 region has 16 residues. CDR1 and CDR2 (germline): PRHDT, FYEKMQ (reference sequence).

The V gene is TRBV18, the J gene TRBJ1-1, with D tentatively TRBD1 (6 bases). V was shortened by 2 bases and J by 1 base, with 17 bases between the two germline ends. The CDR3 consists of 17 residues. Germline loops: CDR1 KGHSH, CDR2 LQKENI. The CDR3 loop reads CASSPSPGGDKNTEAFF. The CDR3 DNA sequence: TGTGCCAGCTCACCATCCCCCGGGGGCGATAAGAACACTGAAGCTTTCTTT.

In DNA form, the CDR3 reads TGTGCCAGCAGCTTAGAGGGACTCAGGAATGAGCAGTTCTTC. Translated, it gives CASSLEGLRNEQFF. The rearrangement joins TRBV13 to TRBJ2-1, with TRBD2 as a possible D gene (6 bases). V dropped 1 base and J dropped 7 bases, with 11 bases sitting between them. Germline V lookup: CDR1 PRHDT, CDR2 FYEKMQ (reference sequence). This CDR3 has 14 amino acids.

In nucleotides, the CDR3 is TGTGCCAGCAGCCAGCGGGGGGGAAACAATGAGCAGTTCTTC. Translated: CASSQRGGNNEQFF. The V and J genes are TRBV11-3 and TRBJ2-1; 10 bases agree with TRBD2. Germline V gene sequence: CDR1 SGHNT, CDR2 YENEEA. The CDR3 contains 14 residues. The ends lost 5 bases at V and 5 bases at J; junction bases unmatched: 3. Together with reference TRBV11-3 and TRBJ2-1, the CDR3 gives the full variable domain: EAGVVQSPRYKIIEKKQPVAFWCNPISGHNTLYWYLQNLGQGPELLIRYENEEAVDDSQLPKDRFSAERLKGVDSTLKIQPAELGDSAVYLCASSQRGGNNEQFFGPGTRLTVL.

As for this clone: This sample also contains other DNA sequences that code for the same CDR3. The chain recombines TRBV6-1 with TRBJ2-7; D gene ambiguous. Germline CDR1 MNHNS, CDR2 SASEGT. Deletions cut 1 base from V and 1 base from J, with 5 bases between. CDR3 length equals 13 residues. The CDR3 spells CASSEGNSYEQYF. The CDR3 nucleotides read TGTGCCAGCAGTGAAGGGAATTCCTACGAGCAGTACTTC.

This clone was observed once. The chain links TRBV7-8 to TRBJ2-4; D is perhaps TRBD1 (6 bases). The CDR3 spans 14 residues. With 4 bases removed from V and 12 bases from J, the gap between germline ends came to 19 bases. Germline V gene lookup returns CDR1 SGHVS and CDR2 FQNEAQ. In nucleotides, the CDR3 is TGTGCCAGCAGCTCCGGACTGGACAGTAAGACTCAGTACTTC. Protein sequence: CASSSGLDSKTQYF.